The TCR beta chain described here comes from a study of a mutant IDH1 vaccine in newly diagnosed glioma. Study background: Week 47 marked visit V13, whereas week 35 marked visit V12. Study observations and caveats: Evidence of vaccine-induced immune responses was documented in over 85% of patients.

Trimming removed 11 bases at V and 1 base at J, with 6 bases between. The CDR3 is 11 residues long. Looked up from germline, CDR1 is MGHDK and CDR2 is SYGVNS. The repertoire was sequenced with immunoSEQ multiplex PCR; TCRdb's copy has only in-frame clones and lacks some. The table records 45,000 to 55,000 clones, 76% of them present only once. Time point described: week 35, safety follow-up. Every vaccine dose comprised 300 ug of mutant IDH1 20-mer peptide plus topical imiquimod. Each donor presented with a new WHO grade 3 or 4 astrocytoma that tested IDH1-mutant and showed ATRX loss. This clone was seen a single time. Its antigen is currently unknown.

The sequence came from a middle-aged man with glioma. The specimen comprised PBMCs, sampled from a glioma patient whose treatment included an IDH1 peptide vaccine. The chain employs TRBV25-1 and TRBJ2-1; no clear D. This CDR3 reads CASGSYNEQFF. CDR3 DNA: TGTGCCTCCGGGTCCTACAATGAGCAGTTCTTC.